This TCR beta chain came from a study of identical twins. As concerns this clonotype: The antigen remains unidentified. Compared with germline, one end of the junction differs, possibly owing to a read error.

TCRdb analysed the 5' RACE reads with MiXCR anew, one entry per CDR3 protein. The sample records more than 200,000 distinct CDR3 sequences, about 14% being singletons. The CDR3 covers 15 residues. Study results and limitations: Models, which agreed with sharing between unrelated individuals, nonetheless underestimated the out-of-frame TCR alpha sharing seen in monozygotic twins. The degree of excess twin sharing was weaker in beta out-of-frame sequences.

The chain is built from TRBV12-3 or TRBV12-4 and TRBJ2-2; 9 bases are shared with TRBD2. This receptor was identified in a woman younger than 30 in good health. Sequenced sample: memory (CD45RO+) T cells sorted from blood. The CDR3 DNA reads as TGTGCCAGCATTTTAGCGGGAGTCGGCACCGGGGAGCTGTTTTTT. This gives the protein CASILAGVGTGELFF.